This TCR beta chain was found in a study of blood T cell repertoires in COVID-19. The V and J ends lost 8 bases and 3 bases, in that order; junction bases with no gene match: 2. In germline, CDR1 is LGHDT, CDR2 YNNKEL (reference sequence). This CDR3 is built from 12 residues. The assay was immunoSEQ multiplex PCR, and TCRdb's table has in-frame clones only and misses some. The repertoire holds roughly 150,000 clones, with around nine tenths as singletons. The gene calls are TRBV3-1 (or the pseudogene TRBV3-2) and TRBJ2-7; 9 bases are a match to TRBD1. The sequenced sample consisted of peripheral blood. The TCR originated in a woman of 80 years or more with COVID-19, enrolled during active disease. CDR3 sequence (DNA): TGTGCCAGCGGGACAGGGTTCTACGAGCAGTACTTC. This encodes CASGTGFYEQYF.